The entry below describes one TCR beta chain. Its antigen is currently unknown. This specimen comes from a study of T cell responses to AZD1222 COVID-19 vaccine. Regarding the study as a whole: Targeting of unmutated variant regions was reportedly seen in nearly half of spike-specific TCRs. Baseline seropositivity characterized only six AZD1222 recipients. After the peak T cell response, and only then, were repertoires sampled. Regions 160-218 and 743-854 held dominance among vaccine-associated CD4 TCRs, which spanned spike.

Libraries were prepared by immunoSEQ multiplex PCR; TCRdb keeps only in-frame clonotypes and omits some of them. The sample lists 200,000 to 250,000 clones, 85% to 95% occurring once. Germline V CDR1 and CDR2: MNHEY, SVGAGI. Trimming left V 7 bases short and J 9 bases short, with 13 bases between. The CDR3 is 12 amino acids. The sample was peripheral blood, taken on day 0 of MenACWY control vaccination. The V gene is TRBV6-5, the J gene TRBJ2-1; TRBD1 is a possible D gene (6 bases). The receptor was derived from an adult in good health. CDR3 in DNA: TGTGCCAGCACCAGGGGAAAGGGTGAGCAGTTCTTC. This sequence encodes CASTRGKGEQFF.